Listed here are 25 T cell receptor beta chains from one sample, sequenced in a study of T cell changes during pregnancy in multiple sclerosis. Produced via immunoSEQ multiplex PCR; TCRdb's table is partial and in-frame only. The table records about 93,000 clones, roughly 92% of them present only once. The sequences come from peripheral blood, collected after pregnancy. The receptor set was obtained from a female donor with multiple sclerosis, enrolled in a pregnancy study.

This chain connects TRBV5-1 to TRBJ2-7; 12 bases map to TRBD2. Germline-derived CDR1 and CDR2 are SGHRS and YFSETQ. CDR3 length: 16 amino acids. The J segment lost 2 bases and the V segment lost 3 bases, leaving 6 bases of the junction unmatched. The CDR3 coding sequence is TGCGCCAGCAGCTCTAGCGGGAGGGGTGGGACCTACGAGCAGTACTTC. Translating gives CASSSSGRGGTYEQYF.

Here the CDR3 reads CASSGQHSVGTSEDEQYF. CDR3 in DNA: TGTGCCAGCAGTGGCCAGCACTCCGTCGGGACTTCCGAGGACGAGCAGTACTTC. The chain carries TRBV6-1 and TRBJ2-7; D perhaps matches TRBD2 (6 bases). CDR1 and CDR2 from the germline V gene are MNHNS and SASEGT. Trimming left V 4 bases short and J 5 bases short, with 27 bases between. This CDR3 region has 18 residues.

The chain couples TRBV11-2 to TRBJ1-4, with D possibly being TRBD1 (5 bases). V lost 5 bases, J lost 1 base, and 11 bases lay in between. The CDR3 runs 15 residues. The V gene's germline CDR1 is SGHAT and CDR2 FQNNGV. CDR3 coding DNA: TGTGCCAGCAGCCAGCCGGGACTAACTAATGAAAAACTGTTTTTT. Amino acids: CASSQPGLTNEKLFF.

This rearrangement joins TRBV5-1 to TRBJ1-3; 12 positions agree with TRBD1. V shed 4 bases and J 1 base; nucleotides not matched to a gene: 6. CDR3 length equals 17 residues. CDR1 and CDR2 (germline): SGHRS, YFSETQ. The DNA for the CDR3 is TGCGCCAGCAGCCGAGGGACAGGGGGCAGTTCTGGAAACACCATATATTTT. Amino acid sequence: CASSRGTGGSSGNTIYF.

This clone was seen once. The chain employs TRBV5-8 and TRBJ1-2; TRBD1 matches at 7 bases. The V and J ends lost 6 bases and 8 bases, in that order; junction bases with no gene match: 10. This CDR3 has 13 residues. Germline assignment: CDR1 SGHTS and CDR2 YDEGEE. The CDR3: CASTLTGPGGYTF. For the CDR3, the DNA is TGTGCCAGCACCCTGACAGGGCCAGGAGGCTACACCTTC.

V usage is TRBV5-5 and J usage is TRBJ1-1, with D hard to call. The ends were cut back, 2 bases at V and 0 bases at J, with 8 bases in the middle. This CDR3 contains 14 residues. From germline, CDR1 is SGHKS and CDR2 YYEKEE (reference sequence). CDR3 in DNA: TGTGCCAGCAGCTTCGAGGGTCTGAACACTGAAGCTTTCTTT. Amino acids: CASSFEGLNTEAFF. Using reference TRBV5-5 and TRBJ1-1 for the parts outside the CDR3, the full variable domain is DAGVTQSPTHLIKTRGQQVTLRCSPISGHKSVSWYQQVLGQGPQFIFQYYEKEERGRGNFPDRFSARQFPNYSSELNVNALLLGDSALYLCASSFEGLNTEAFFGQGTRLTVV.

The CDR3 sequence is CASSLAGGRLYEQYF. The CDR3 coding sequence is TGTGCCAGCAGCTTAGCAGGAGGCAGACTCTACGAGCAGTACTTC. This chain joins TRBV7-6 and TRBJ2-7; weak D call: TRBD2 (5 bases). CDR3 length equals 15 residues. Deletions cut 0 bases from V and 3 bases from J, with 12 bases between. Per germline, CDR1 SGHVS and CDR2 FNYEAQ.

V is TRBV7-9 and J is TRBJ2-2; TRBD1 agrees at 8 bases. In germline, CDR1 is SEHNR, CDR2 FQNEAQ (reference sequence). The V segment lost 0 bases and the J segment 4 bases; nucleotides outside the gene matches: 1. This CDR3 has 15 residues. The CDR3 reads CASSLAGQATGELFF. In DNA, the CDR3 is TGTGCCAGCAGCTTAGCGGGACAGGCCACCGGGGAGCTGTTTTTT.

The chain is built from TRBV7-9 and TRBJ2-1, with 8 bases identical to TRBD2. This CDR3 is built from 16 residues. Per the germline V gene, CDR1 is SEHNR and CDR2 is FQNEAQ (reference sequence). The V segment lost 4 bases and the J segment 4 bases; nucleotides outside the gene matches: 9. The CDR3 coding sequence is TGTGCCAGCAGCTCGACGGGACTAGGGGGTTACAATGAGCAGTTCTTC. Translated: CASSSTGLGGYNEQFF.

V is TRBV6-5 and J is TRBJ1-1; D call uncertain. The CDR3 runs 15 residues. Trimming stripped 0 bases from V and 1 base from J, with 9 bases between. CDR1 and CDR2 from the germline V gene are MNHEY and SVGAGI. The CDR3 region has the DNA TGTGCCAGCAGTTACTCGAGTCTCGGGAACACTGAAGCTTTCTTT. It specifies CASSYSSLGNTEAFF.

V usage is TRBV6-1 and J usage is TRBJ1-4, with a possible D match to TRBD1 (6 bases). Looked up from germline, CDR1 is MNHNS and CDR2 is SASEGT. The CDR3 loop spans 15 amino acids. Trimming removed 6 bases from V and 0 bases from J, with 11 bases in between. The CDR3 loop is CASRGGRATNEKLFF. The CDR3 nucleotides are TGTGCCAGCAGGGGGGGGCGGGCAACTAATGAAAAACTGTTTTTT.

This clone has a single count. The chain joins TRBV5-4 to TRBJ2-1, with D unresolved. The CDR3 extends over 11 amino acids. Germline V gene lookup returns CDR1 SGHNT and CDR2 YYREEE (reference sequence). V lost 2 bases and J 8 bases, leaving 5 bases between the germline ends. CDR3 amino acids: CASSLAHEQFF. The CDR3 DNA is TGTGCCAGCAGCTTAGCCCATGAGCAGTTCTTC.

The chain employs TRBV27 and TRBJ1-2; TRBD1 is a possible D gene (6 bases). CDR3 length equals 15 residues. Between the trimmed V and J ends, which lost 5 bases and 2 bases, there was a span of 15 bases. CDR1 is MNHEY and CDR2 is SMNVEV in the germline V gene (reference sequence). The DNA for the CDR3 is TGTGCCAGCAGTCCACTACAGGGTCTAAACTATGGCTACACCTTC. This encodes CASSPLQGLNYGYTF.

The chain joins TRBV7-2 to TRBJ2-7, with 8 bases fitting TRBD2. Unmatched junction bases numbered 11, after V lost 1 base and J lost 6 bases. Germline CDR1 SGHTA, CDR2 FQGNSA. The CDR3 spans 16 residues. CDR3 in DNA: TGTGCCAGCAGCTTAGGAATGGGACTAGTAGGCTTCGAGCAGTACTTC. Translation gives CASSLGMGLVGFEQYF.

The chain carries TRBV7-2 and TRBJ1-1; no clear D gene. V lost 4 bases and J 4 bases, leaving 10 bases between the germline ends. CDR3 length: 13 amino acids. Germline-derived CDR1 and CDR2 are SGHTA and FQGNSA. The CDR3 nucleotides read TGTGCCAGCAGCTCTCTGATAGTCACTGAAGCTTTCTTT. Translation: CASSSLIVTEAFF.

The chain employs TRBV30 and TRBJ2-1; D gene ambiguous. The CDR3 spans 14 residues. Germline V CDR1 and CDR2: GTSNPN, SVGIG (reference sequence). The V end lost 0 bases, the J end lost 10 bases, and 16 bases lay between the germline ends. The CDR3 reads CAWSVLSSLREQFF. The CDR3 coding sequence is TGTGCCTGGAGTGTACTATCTTCCCTCCGGGAGCAGTTCTTC.

The V and J genes are TRBV30 and TRBJ1-3; no clear D gene. Germline V gives CDR1 GTSNPN, CDR2 SVGIG (reference sequence). V was trimmed by 2 bases and J by 6 bases, leaving 8 bases between them. CDR3 size: 12 residues. In DNA, the CDR3 is TGTGCCTGGAGTCTTGGCCAAAACACCATATATTTT. Protein: CAWSLGQNTIYF.

CDR3 DNA: TGTGCCAGCAGTTTCGGGAGGGTCTCCTACAATGAGCAGTTCTTC. Amino acid sequence: CASSFGRVSYNEQFF. The chain joins TRBV27 to TRBJ2-1; the match to TRBD2 covers 8 bases. The CDR3 has 15 amino acids. The V gene's germline CDR1 is MNHEY and CDR2 SMNVEV (reference sequence). V shed 3 bases, J shed 0 bases, and the junction held 1 base outside the gene matches.

The genes are TRBV25-1 and TRBJ2-6; a weak D match, TRBD2 (5 bases). The CDR3 is 16 residues long. V dropped 4 bases and J dropped 3 bases, with 13 bases sitting between them. The germline V gene has CDR1 MGHDK and CDR2 SYGVNS. As DNA, the CDR3 is TGTGCCAGCAGTGCCCTGGGAGTGGATGGGGCCAACGTCCTGACTTTC. Protein: CASSALGVDGANVLTF.

This chain uses TRBV19 with TRBJ1-1; TRBD1 is a possible D gene (6 bases). Trimming took off 6 bases at V and 0 bases at J, with 14 bases between the two ends. This CDR3 spans 15 amino acids. Germline values: CDR1 LNHDA, CDR2 SQIVND (reference sequence). The CDR3 DNA sequence: TGTGCCAGTAGATGGGGGGGCCAAATGAACACTGAAGCTTTCTTT. Its protein product is CASRWGGQMNTEAFF.

This chain links TRBV5-1 with TRBJ2-5, with a possible D match to TRBD1 (6 bases). CDR1 is SGHRS, CDR2 YFSETQ, per germline. V dropped 0 bases and J dropped 4 bases, with 7 bases sitting between them. The CDR3 has 13 amino acids. In DNA form, the CDR3 reads TGCGCCAGCAGCTTGGCAGGGGCAGAGACCCAGTACTTC. Amino acids: CASSLAGAETQYF.

The genes are TRBV11-2 and TRBJ2-1, with TRBD2 identical over 7 bases. The CDR3 is made up of 15 amino acids. V lost 2 bases to trimming and J lost 5 bases; unmatched junction nucleotides: 6. The V gene's germline CDR1 is SGHAT and CDR2 FQNNGV. CDR3 in amino acids: CASSLLLADHNEQFF. Written as DNA, the CDR3 is TGTGCCAGCAGCTTACTTCTAGCGGACCACAATGAGCAGTTCTTC.

The V call is TRBV27, the J call TRBJ1-5; D might be TRBD1 (6 bases). Germline V gene sequence: CDR1 MNHEY, CDR2 SMNVEV (reference sequence). This CDR3 has 15 residues. The V end lost 3 bases, the J end lost 6 bases, and 15 bases lay between the germline ends. The CDR3: CASSLSGGASQPQHF. In DNA, the CDR3 is TGTGCCAGCAGTTTGAGCGGGGGGGCGAGTCAGCCCCAGCATTTT.

The chain combines TRBV6-6 with TRBJ1-2; TRBD1 aligns across 8 bases. Germline CDR1 is MNHNY and CDR2 is SVGAGI (reference sequence). This CDR3 has 15 amino acids. J was trimmed by 3 bases and V by 7 bases; bases with no gene match: 10. The CDR3 coding sequence is TGTGCCAGCACCCCCGCAGGGGGCACGGACTATGGCTACACCTTC. Protein: CASTPAGGTDYGYTF.

CDR3 DNA sequence: TGTGCCAGCTCGGGGGGCGGACAGCCGTTTTCTTGGGGCTACACCTTC. Its protein product is CASSGGGQPFSWGYTF. The J gene is TRBJ1-2, the V gene TRBV21-1. TRBV21-1 is designated a pseudogene. The CDR3 is 16 residues long.